Below, one TCR beta chain is given with its context. This entry belongs to a study of blood T cell repertoires in COVID-19. On the study more broadly: Samples representing acute and convalescent COVID-19 were sourced from the United States, Italy and Spain.

The repertoire was sequenced with immunoSEQ multiplex PCR; TCRdb's copy has only in-frame clones and lacks some. The sample includes 180,000 or so clones, 89% of them seen just once. After removal of 5 bases from V and 1 base from J, the junction contained 6 bases not matched to a gene. The germline V gene encodes CDR1 LNHDA and CDR2 SQIVND (reference sequence). The CDR3 consists of 16 residues. This rearrangement joins TRBV19 to TRBJ1-5; TRBD1 matches at 9 bases. Specimen: peripheral blood. The origin of this receptor is a man aged 40-49 years with acute or convalescent COVID-19. CDR3 amino acids: CASSATGGISNQPQHF. The CDR3, as DNA: TGTGCCAGTAGTGCCACAGGGGGCATAAGCAATCAGCCCCAGCATTTT.